Each of the 26 T cell receptor beta chains below was sequenced from the same sample in a study of regulatory T cells in long-lasting Graves disease. Library construction for TCR beta used iRepertoire HTBI primers and Arm-PCR of CDR3 regions. TCRdb re-analysed the multiplex PCR reads in MiXCR, keeping a single row per CDR3 protein. The sample has approximately 470,000 distinct CDR3 sequences, less than 25% seen once. As for time point: persistent/refractory GD, antithyroid drugs over 5 years with positive TRAb. Researchers made the TCR library from RNA that was extracted from PBMCs. The specimen was peripheral blood mononuclear cells (PBMCs), collected when the disease was refractory, from a patient treated with antithyroid drugs. The receptors were sampled from a female donor with Graves disease.

On this clonotype itself: Sequence at one end of the junction differs from germline and may be a read error. The chain employs TRBV7-7 and TRBJ2-7; TRBD2 matches at 9 bases. The germline gives CDR1 SSHAT, CDR2 FNYEAQ (reference sequence). CDR3 size: 19 residues. Here the CDR3 DNA reads TGTGCTAGCAGTTACCTAGGGTTAGCGGGAGATCCCGGGGGTTACGAGCAGTACTTC. It yields the protein CASSYLGLAGDPGGYEQYF.

This clonotype has just a few counts. This chain joins TRBV14 and TRBJ1-6, with 9 nucleotides matching TRBD1. This CDR3 has 16 residues. The germline gives CDR1 SGHDN, CDR2 FVKESK. With 3 bases clipped from V and 10 bases from J, the junction kept 10 bases outside the gene matches. DNA of the CDR3: TGTGCCAGCAGCCAGCTACAGGGGGCTTCTCTATCACCCCTCCACTTT. This gives the protein CASSQLQGASLSPLHF.

This clonotype was seen a handful of times. The chain uses TRBV7-9 and TRBJ2-7; perhaps TRBD1 as D (5 bases). The CDR3 length is 15 residues. V lost 1 base to trimming and J lost 2 bases, with 12 bases between them. The germline CDR1 and CDR2 sequences are SEHNR and FQNEAQ (reference sequence). The CDR3 loop reads CASSLVGSRAYEQYF. CDR3 coding DNA: TGTGCCAGCAGCTTAGTTGGGTCCAGGGCCTACGAGCAGTACTTC.

The rearrangement uses TRBV19 and TRBJ2-2; D is perhaps TRBD1 (5 bases). CDR1 and CDR2 from the germline V gene are LNHDA and SQIVND (reference sequence). V shed 3 bases and J shed 6 bases, with 14 bases lying between them. CDR3 length: 15 residues. The CDR3 loop is CASSISQGGAGELFF. The CDR3 DNA is TGTGCCAGTAGTATTTCCCAGGGCGGCGCCGGGGAGCTGTTTTTT.

This clonotype appeared a few times. The chain links TRBV5-1 to TRBJ1-4; D perhaps matches TRBD1 (5 bases). Germline loops: CDR1 SGHRS, CDR2 YFSETQ. The CDR3 spans 15 residues. Between the trimmed V and J ends, which lost 3 bases and 5 bases, there was a span of 14 bases. This CDR3 is CASSWGGVRNEKLFF. The CDR3 DNA sequence: TGCGCCAGCAGCTGGGGGGGAGTTCGGAATGAAAAACTGTTTTTT.

This chain joins TRBV18 and TRBJ2-7; 7 bases agree with TRBD1. The CDR3 contains 14 residues. V gave up 3 bases and J gave up 7 bases; unmatched junction bases: 9. Germline CDR1 and CDR2: KGHSH and LQKENI. The CDR3, as DNA: TGTGCCAGCTCACCTCCTGACAGGGCGCGGGAGCAGTACTTC. Encoded protein: CASSPPDRAREQYF.

In this sample, this clonotype turned up a few times. The rearrangement joins TRBV5-1 to TRBJ1-1; D gene unclear. From germline, CDR1 is SGHRS and CDR2 YFSETQ. The CDR3 runs to 16 residues. Trimming pared 3 bases from V and 4 bases from J, leaving 19 bases between. In DNA form, the CDR3 reads TGCGCCAGCAGCTCATCAGGTTCCCCCGCGACCACTGAAGCTTTCTTT. This encodes CASSSSGSPATTEAFF.

The chain employs TRBV11-3 and TRBJ1-3; a weak D match, TRBD1 (6 bases). This CDR3 contains 15 residues. Germline lookup yields CDR1 SGHNT and CDR2 YENEEA. V was clipped by 4 bases and J by 2 bases, with 12 bases between them. The CDR3 sequence is CASSSAGTPGNTIYF. CDR3 in DNA: TGTGCCAGCAGCTCAGCCGGGACACCTGGAAACACCATATATTTT.

This clonotype was picked up many times. The rearrangement joins TRBV27 to TRBJ2-7, with 8 bases aligning to TRBD1. There are 15 residues in the CDR3. Germline V gives CDR1 MNHEY, CDR2 SMNVEV (reference sequence). The J segment lost 2 bases and the V segment lost 8 bases, leaving 11 bases of the junction unmatched. In nucleotides, the CDR3 is TGTGCCAGCTCAGTGTGGACAGGGCTCGCCTACGAGCAGTACTTC. Translated: CASSVWTGLAYEQYF.

The J gene is TRBJ2-2, the V gene TRBV27; TRBD2 aligns across 8 bases. From germline, CDR1 is MNHEY and CDR2 SMNVEV (reference sequence). The CDR3 totals 17 residues. The V segment lost 7 bases and the J segment 3 bases; nucleotides outside the gene matches: 13. CDR3 DNA sequence: TGTGCCAGCACCCGAGGTGTCGGGAGGGCGGACACCGGGGAGCTGTTTTTT. Residues: CASTRGVGRADTGELFF.

This chain uses TRBV28 with TRBJ1-5; no reliable D call. This CDR3 contains 16 residues. The germline V gene encodes CDR1 MDHEN and CDR2 SYDVKM. Trimming took 2 bases from V and 3 from J, leaving 14 bases between them. CDR3 residues: CASSLPRTPLNQPQHF. As DNA, the CDR3 is TGTGCCAGCAGTTTACCCCGGACCCCCCTCAATCAGCCCCAGCATTTT.

V is TRBV7-9 and J is TRBJ1-1; TRBD1 matches 7 bases. CDR1 is SEHNR, CDR2 FQNEAQ, per germline (reference sequence). The CDR3 is made up of 15 amino acids. With V trimmed by 5 bases and J by 5 bases, 11 bases remained unmatched. CDR3 in DNA: TGTGCCAGCAGCCGAGGGGACAGTCTTTGGACTGAAGCTTTCTTT. It is translated as CASSRGDSLWTEAFF.

The chain joins TRBV12-3 or TRBV12-4 to TRBJ1-3, with 7 bases identical to TRBD1. The length of the CDR3 is 15 residues. Trimming cost V 6 bases and J 4 bases; bases outside gene matches: 9. CDR3 nucleotide sequence: TGTGCCAGCAGAAGCGAGACAGGGATCGGAAACACCATATATTTT. This translates into CASRSETGIGNTIYF.

The sample holds many counts of this clonotype. J is TRBJ2-5 and V is TRBV2, with 14 bases aligning to TRBD2. Trimming took 7 bases from V and 4 from J; bases not matched to a gene: 8. The CDR3 totals 16 residues. The germline V gene has CDR1 SNHLY and CDR2 FYNNEI. The CDR3 region has the DNA TGTGCCAGCACCAACGCGGGACTAGCGGGAGTAGAGACCCAGTACTTC. Its translation is CASTNAGLAGVETQYF.

Many counts were recorded for this clonotype. CDR3 bases: TGTGCCAGCAGTTGGACAGGGGGAGCCTATGGCTACACCTTC. Protein product: CASSWTGGAYGYTF. This rearrangement joins TRBV28 to TRBJ1-2, with 10 bases fitting TRBD1. The ends lost 4 bases at V and 4 bases at J; junction bases unmatched: 3. This CDR3 region has 14 residues. Looked up from germline, CDR1 is MDHEN and CDR2 is SYDVKM.

This clonotype showed up just a few times. The genes are TRBV30 and TRBJ1-1, with no clear D. The CDR3 length is 12 residues. Germline assignment: CDR1 GTSNPN and CDR2 SVGIG (reference sequence). CDR3 region: CAYSFMNTEAFF. Written as DNA, the CDR3 is TGTGCTTACAGTTTCATGAACACTGAAGCTTTCTTT.

This clonotype was detected a few times. The chain couples TRBV11-2 to TRBJ1-3, with D possibly being TRBD1 (5 bases). The V gene's germline CDR1 is SGHAT and CDR2 FQNNGV. The CDR3 is 12 amino acids. V dropped 2 bases and J dropped 10 bases, with 9 bases sitting between them. CDR3 residues: CASSLNRQTIYF. The DNA for the CDR3 is TGTGCCAGCAGCTTAAACAGGCAAACCATATATTTT.

This clonotype appeared a few times. This rearrangement joins TRBV7-6 to TRBJ1-1; no firm D call. The CDR3 loop spans 15 amino acids. V was pared by 1 base and J by 5 bases, with 14 bases between. CDR1 is SGHVS and CDR2 is FNYEAQ in the germline V gene. In DNA form, the CDR3 reads TGTGCCAGCAGCTTAGGGCCGACCCGGGAGACTGAAGCTTTCTTT. It translates to CASSLGPTRETEAFF.

This chain connects TRBV20-1 to TRBJ2-4; a weak D match, TRBD1 (6 bases). Per the germline V gene, CDR1 is DFQATT and CDR2 is SNEGSKA (reference sequence). Trimming removed 8 bases at V and 4 bases at J, with 15 bases between. The CDR3 runs 13 residues. CDR3: CSTPGQGKNIQYF. In nucleotides, the CDR3 is TGCAGTACCCCGGGGCAGGGGAAAAACATTCAGTACTTC.

This rearrangement joins TRBV30 to TRBJ2-5; D unclear. The germline gives CDR1 GTSNPN, CDR2 SVGIG (reference sequence). V shed 2 bases and J shed 1 base, with 14 bases lying between them. This CDR3 spans 15 amino acids. The CDR3, as DNA: TGTGCCTGGAGTCCCACCGTTGCGGCCCAAGAGACCCAGTACTTC. It yields the protein CAWSPTVAAQETQYF.

V gene TRBV29-1 combines with J gene TRBJ2-7, with 10 nucleotides matching TRBD1. The V gene's germline CDR1 is SQVTM and CDR2 ANQGSEA. Trimming cost V 3 bases and J 6 bases; bases outside gene matches: 11. The CDR3 length is 15 residues. The CDR3, as DNA: TGCAGCGTTGATCTTGGCGGGACAGGGGTGGGCGAGCAGTACTTC. It specifies CSVDLGGTGVGEQYF.

The gene calls are TRBV9 and TRBJ1-1; D call uncertain. The V gene's germline CDR1 is SGDLS and CDR2 YYNGEE. Trimming left V 1 base short and J 1 base short, with 8 bases between. The CDR3 loop spans 14 amino acids. CDR3 coding DNA: TGTGCCAGCAGCGTAAGCTCGGGGAACACTGAAGCTTTCTTT. It is translated as CASSVSSGNTEAFF.

The table lists this clonotype with a few counts. The chain employs TRBV25-1 and TRBJ1-2; D is uncertain. Germline V gene lookup returns CDR1 MGHDK and CDR2 SYGVNS. V was clipped by 0 bases and J by 6 bases, with 8 bases between them. The CDR3 consists of 13 residues. CDR3 amino acids: CASSEYSRNGYTF. DNA of the CDR3: TGTGCCAGCAGTGAATACAGTAGAAATGGCTACACCTTC.

This clonotype was observed many times. The chain links TRBV11-2 to TRBJ1-5; TRBD1 might be the D (5 bases). CDR1 and CDR2 from the germline V gene are SGHAT and FQNNGV. CDR3 length: 15 residues. Trimming cost V 5 bases and J 3 bases, with 14 bases left between them. The CDR3 is CASSAQTGYNQPQHF. The CDR3 DNA follows: TGTGCCAGCAGCGCCCAAACAGGTTACAATCAGCCCCAGCATTTT. Filled out from reference TRBV11-2 and TRBJ1-5, the complete variable domain reads EAGVAQSPRYKIIEKRQSVAFWCNPISGHATLYWYQQILGQGPKLLIQFQNNGVVDDSQLPKDRFSAERLKGVDSTLKIQPAKLEDSAVYLCASSAQTGYNQPQHFGDGTRLSIL.

In its sample, this clonotype was seen a few times. V and J are TRBV30 and TRBJ1-1; D is unresolved. From germline, CDR1 is GTSNPN and CDR2 SVGIG (reference sequence). Trimming shortened V by 0 bases and J by 0 bases, and 5 bases separated the two germline ends. This CDR3 is 13 amino acids long. CDR3 sequence reads: CAWSVFVNTEAFF. CDR3 coding DNA: TGTGCCTGGAGTGTATTTGTGAACACTGAAGCTTTCTTT.

This clonotype has more than one count but fewer than ten. This CDR3 reads CASSIWGPWPQHF. CDR3 DNA sequence: TGTGCCAGTAGTATATGGGGCCCATGGCCCCAGCATTTT. The chain recombines TRBV19 with TRBJ1-5, with D possibly being TRBD1 (5 bases). The length of the CDR3 is 13 residues. V gave up 2 bases and J gave up 9 bases, with 11 bases separating them. Looked up from germline, CDR1 is LNHDA and CDR2 is SQIVND (reference sequence).